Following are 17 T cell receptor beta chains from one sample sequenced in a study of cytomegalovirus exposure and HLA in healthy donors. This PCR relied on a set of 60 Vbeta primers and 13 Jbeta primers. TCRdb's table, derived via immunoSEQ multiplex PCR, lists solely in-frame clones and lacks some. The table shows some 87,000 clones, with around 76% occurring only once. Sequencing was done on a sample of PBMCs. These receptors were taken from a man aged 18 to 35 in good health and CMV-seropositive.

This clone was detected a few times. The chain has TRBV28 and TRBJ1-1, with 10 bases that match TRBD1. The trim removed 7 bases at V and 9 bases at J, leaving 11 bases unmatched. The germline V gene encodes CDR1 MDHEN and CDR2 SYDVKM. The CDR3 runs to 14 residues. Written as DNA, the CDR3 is TGTGCCAGCATTCCGCGCCGGGACAGGGGACAAGCTTTCTTT. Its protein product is CASIPRRDRGQAFF.

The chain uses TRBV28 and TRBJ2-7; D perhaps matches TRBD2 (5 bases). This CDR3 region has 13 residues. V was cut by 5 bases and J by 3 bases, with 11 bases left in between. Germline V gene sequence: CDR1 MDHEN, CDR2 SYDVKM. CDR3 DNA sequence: TGTGCCAGCAGTCCCCCCGCGGGCTACGAGCAGTACTTC. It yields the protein CASSPPAGYEQYF.

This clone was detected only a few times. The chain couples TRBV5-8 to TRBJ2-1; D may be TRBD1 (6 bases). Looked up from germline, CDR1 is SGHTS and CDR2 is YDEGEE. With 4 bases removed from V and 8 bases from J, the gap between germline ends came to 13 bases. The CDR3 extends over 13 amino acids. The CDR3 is CASSNTGLHEQFF. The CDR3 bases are TGTGCCAGCAGCAACACAGGGCTCCATGAGCAGTTCTTC.

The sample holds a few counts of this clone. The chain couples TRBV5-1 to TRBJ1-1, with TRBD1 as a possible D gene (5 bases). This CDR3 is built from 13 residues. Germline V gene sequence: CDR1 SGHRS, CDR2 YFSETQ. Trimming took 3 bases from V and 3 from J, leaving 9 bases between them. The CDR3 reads CASSYTTDTEAFF. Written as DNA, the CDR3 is TGCGCCAGCAGCTATACGACAGACACTGAAGCTTTCTTT. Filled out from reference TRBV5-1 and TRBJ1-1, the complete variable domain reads KAGVTQTPRYLIKTRGQQVTLSCSPISGHRSVSWYQQTPGQGLQFLFEYFSETQRNKGNFPGRFSGRQFSNSRSEMNVSTLELGDSALYLCASSYTTDTEAFFGQGTRLTVV.

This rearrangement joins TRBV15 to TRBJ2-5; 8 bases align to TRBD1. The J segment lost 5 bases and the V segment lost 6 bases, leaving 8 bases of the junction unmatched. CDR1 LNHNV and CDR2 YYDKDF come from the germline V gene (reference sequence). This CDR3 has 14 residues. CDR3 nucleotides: TGTGCCACCAGACGAGACAGGGGCGGGGAGACCCAGTACTTC. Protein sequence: CATRRDRGGETQYF.

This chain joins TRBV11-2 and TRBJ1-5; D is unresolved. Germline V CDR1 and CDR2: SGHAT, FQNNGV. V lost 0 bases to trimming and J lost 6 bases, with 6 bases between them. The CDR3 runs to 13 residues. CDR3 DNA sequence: TGTGCCAGCAGCTTAGATCGGGGTCAGCCCCAGCATTTT. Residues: CASSLDRGQPQHF.

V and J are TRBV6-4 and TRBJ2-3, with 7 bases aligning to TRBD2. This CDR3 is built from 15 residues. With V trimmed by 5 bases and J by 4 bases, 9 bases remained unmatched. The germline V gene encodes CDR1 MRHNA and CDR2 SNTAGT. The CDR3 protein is CASSPLAAGADTQYF. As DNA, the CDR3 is TGTGCCAGCAGTCCCCTAGCGGCTGGGGCAGATACGCAGTATTTT.

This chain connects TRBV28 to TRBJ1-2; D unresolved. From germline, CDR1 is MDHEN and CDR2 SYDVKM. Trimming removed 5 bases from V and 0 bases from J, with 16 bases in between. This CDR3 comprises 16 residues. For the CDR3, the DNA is TGTGCCAGCAGTAGAACGCGGGCACGACCTAACTATGGCTACACCTTC. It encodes CASSRTRARPNYGYTF.

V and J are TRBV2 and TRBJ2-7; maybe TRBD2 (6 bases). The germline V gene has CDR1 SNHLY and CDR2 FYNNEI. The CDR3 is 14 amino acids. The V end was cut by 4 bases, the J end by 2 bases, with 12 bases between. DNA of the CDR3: TGTGCCAGCAGTGTCACAGGAGGGGCCTACGAGCAGTACTTC. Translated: CASSVTGGAYEQYF.

The CDR3 reads CASTATGQFRGYTF. CDR3 bases: TGTGCCAGCACCGCGACGGGACAGTTTCGCGGCTACACCTTC. The rearrangement joins TRBV6-5 to TRBJ1-2; 7 bases align to TRBD1. This CDR3 comprises 14 residues. V shed 7 bases, J shed 8 bases, and the junction held 13 bases outside the gene matches. Looked up from germline, CDR1 is MNHEY and CDR2 is SVGAGI.

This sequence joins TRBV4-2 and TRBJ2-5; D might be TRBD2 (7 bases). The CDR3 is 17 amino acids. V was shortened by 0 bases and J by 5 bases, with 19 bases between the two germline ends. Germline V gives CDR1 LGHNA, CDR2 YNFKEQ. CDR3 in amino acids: CASSQERGGGTFETQYF. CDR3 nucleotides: TGTGCCAGCAGCCAAGAGAGAGGGGGGGGGACATTCGAGACCCAGTACTTC.

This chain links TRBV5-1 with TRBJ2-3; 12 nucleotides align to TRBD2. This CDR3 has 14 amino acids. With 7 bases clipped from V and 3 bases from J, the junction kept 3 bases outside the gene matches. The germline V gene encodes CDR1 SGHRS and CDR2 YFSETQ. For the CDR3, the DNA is TGCGCCAGCGAGACTAGCGGGAGTACAGATACGCAGTATTTT. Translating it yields CASETSGSTDTQYF.

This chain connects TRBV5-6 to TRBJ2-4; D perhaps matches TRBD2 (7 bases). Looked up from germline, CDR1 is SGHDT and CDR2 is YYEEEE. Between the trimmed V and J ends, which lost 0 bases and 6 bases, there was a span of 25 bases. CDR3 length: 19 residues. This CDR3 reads CASSLARRGPEVPGNIQYF. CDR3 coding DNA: TGTGCCAGCAGCTTGGCCAGGCGGGGGCCAGAAGTCCCAGGAAACATTCAGTACTTC.

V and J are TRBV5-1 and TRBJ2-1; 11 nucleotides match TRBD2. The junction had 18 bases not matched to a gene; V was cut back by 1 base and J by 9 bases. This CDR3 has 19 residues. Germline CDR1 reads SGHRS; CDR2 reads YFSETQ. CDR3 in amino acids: CASSLTSGSSLVWASEQFF. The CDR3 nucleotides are TGCGCCAGCAGCTTGACTAGCGGGAGTTCCCTGGTGTGGGCTAGTGAGCAGTTCTTC.

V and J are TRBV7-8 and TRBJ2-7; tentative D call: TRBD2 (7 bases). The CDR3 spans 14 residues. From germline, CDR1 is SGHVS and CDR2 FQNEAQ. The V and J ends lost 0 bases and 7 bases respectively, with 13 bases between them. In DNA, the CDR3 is TGTGCCAGCAGCTTAGCGGCGGGGGCGGGAGAGCAGTACTTC. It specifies CASSLAAGAGEQYF.

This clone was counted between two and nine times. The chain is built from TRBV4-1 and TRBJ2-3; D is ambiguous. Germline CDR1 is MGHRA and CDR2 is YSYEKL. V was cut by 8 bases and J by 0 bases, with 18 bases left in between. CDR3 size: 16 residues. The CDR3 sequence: CASRSRQRSSTDTQYF. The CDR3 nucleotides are TGCGCCAGCCGCAGCCGGCAGAGGTCTAGCACAGATACGCAGTATTTT.

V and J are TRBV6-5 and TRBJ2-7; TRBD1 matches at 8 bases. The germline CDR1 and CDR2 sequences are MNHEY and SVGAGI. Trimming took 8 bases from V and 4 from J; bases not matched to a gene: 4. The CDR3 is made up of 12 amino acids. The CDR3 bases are TGTGCCAGCGGACAGGGTGGGTACGAGCAGTACTTC. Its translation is CASGQGGYEQYF.